The T cell receptor beta chain described here comes from a study of identical twins. Findings and limits, study-wide: Twin pairs had excess sharing that was weaker in beta out-of-frame sequences. Its conclusions, products of cross-sectional statistical analysis, did not come from following the same donors. Out-of-frame alpha sequences common to twins were enriched for low generation probability.

This clonotype was seen at least ten times. Its target is unknown. Template switching added a universal primer site; cDNA carried unique molecular identifiers. MiXCR, applied by TCRdb to the 5' RACE reads, yields one record per CDR3 protein. The table includes some 1,600,000 distinct CDR3 sequences, less than 35% detected once. The source is a newborn girl in good health. What was sequenced was cord blood.

DNA of the CDR3: TGCGCCAGCAGCTTGTCGGGGCAAGAGACCCAGTACTTC. This codes for CASSLSGQETQYF. V gene TRBV5-1 combines with J gene TRBJ2-5, with D maybe TRBD2 (5 bases). This CDR3 has 13 amino acids. Germline V CDR1 and CDR2: SGHRS, YFSETQ. Trimming left V 1 base short and J 2 bases short, with 6 bases between.